The 21 T cell receptor beta chains in this list originate from one sample, sequenced in a study of OX40 agonist ivuxolimab in advanced cancers. TCRdb keeps only in-frame clones here, not all; method: immunoSEQ multiplex PCR. The sample has over 30,000 clones; roughly 80% are singletons. The material sequenced was CD4+ or CD8+ T cells sorted from blood, taken in a trial of the OX40 agonist ivuxolimab. The receptors originated from an adult with an advanced solid tumor such as melanoma, head and neck, liver or kidney cancer.

CDR3 residues: CATNTVPGQVDNRRQPQHF. CDR3 in DNA: TGTGCCACCAACACTGTCCCGGGACAGGTGGATAATAGACGACAGCCCCAGCATTTT. This chain connects TRBV5-7 to TRBJ1-5; the match to TRBD1 covers 8 bases. TRBV5-7 is an ORF; its function is uncertain. V shed 9 bases and J 7 bases; nucleotides not matched to a gene: 27. This CDR3 has 19 amino acids.

The J gene is TRBJ2-3, the V gene TRBV5-5; maybe TRBD2 (5 bases). CDR3 length equals 17 residues. The ends were cut back, 3 bases at V and 6 bases at J, with 23 bases in the middle. Germline assignment: CDR1 SGHKS and CDR2 YYEKEE (reference sequence). For the CDR3, the DNA is TGTGCCAGCAGCTGGCGACCGGCCCCAGACCTAGCTGATACGCAGTATTTT. Translation gives CASSWRPAPDLADTQYF. The full variable domain, its missing parts supplied by reference TRBV5-5 and TRBJ2-3, is DAGVTQSPTHLIKTRGQQVTLRCSPISGHKSVSWYQQVLGQGPQFIFQYYEKEERGRGNFPDRFSARQFPNYSSELNVNALLLGDSALYLCASSWRPAPDLADTQYFGPGTRLTVL.

V usage is TRBV13 and J usage is TRBJ2-7; the match to TRBD1 covers 10 bases. CDR1 is PRHDT, CDR2 FYEKMQ, per germline (reference sequence). V was pared by 4 bases and J by 2 bases, with 14 bases of the junction left unmatched. The CDR3 runs 18 residues. This chain's CDR3 is CASSSPDRGRQTTYEQYF. The CDR3 region has the DNA TGTGCCAGCAGCTCCCCCGACAGGGGGCGTCAAACCACCTACGAGCAGTACTTC.

The chain combines TRBV5-1 with TRBJ2-1; tentative D call: TRBD2 (6 bases). The CDR3 has 14 residues. V dropped 0 bases and J dropped 15 bases, with 19 bases sitting between them. Germline CDR1 SGHRS, CDR2 YFSETQ. The CDR3 reads CASSLGVAEPEAFF. CDR3 DNA sequence: TGCGCCAGCAGCTTGGGAGTAGCGGAGCCCGAGGCGTTCTTC.

The chain recombines TRBV9 with TRBJ2-1; D tentatively fits TRBD1 or TRBD2 (6 bases each). Germline V lookup: CDR1 SGDLS, CDR2 YYNGEE. CDR3 length: 16 amino acids. The germline V and J ends were trimmed by 0 bases and 3 bases, with 13 bases remaining between them. CDR3 residues: CASSVVPGGGYNEQFF. The DNA of the CDR3 is TGTGCCAGCAGCGTAGTTCCCGGGGGCGGCTACAATGAGCAGTTCTTC.

The V and J genes are TRBV19 and TRBJ2-1; TRBD1 is a possible D gene (5 bases). The germline CDR1 and CDR2 sequences are LNHDA and SQIVND (reference sequence). V was shortened by 4 bases and J by 3 bases, with 19 bases between the two germline ends. The CDR3 is made up of 17 amino acids. This CDR3 reads CASSSLEGAINYNEQFF. DNA of the CDR3: TGTGCCAGTAGTAGTCTTGAAGGGGCAATAAACTACAATGAGCAGTTCTTC. Supplemented by reference TRBV19 and TRBJ2-1, the full variable domain reads DGGITQSPKYLFRKEGQNVTLSCEQNLNHDAMYWYRQDPGQGLRLIYYSQIVNDFQKGDIAEGYSVSREKKESFPLTVTSAQKNPTAFYLCASSSLEGAINYNEQFFGPGTRLTVL.

The CDR3: CASTEVQYTGELFF. For the CDR3, the DNA is TGCGCCAGCACGGAGGTACAGTACACCGGGGAGCTGTTTTTT. The chain carries TRBV5-1 and TRBJ2-2, with D possibly TRBD2 on 5 matching bases. This CDR3 contains 14 residues. V lost 6 bases to trimming and J lost 3 bases, with 12 bases between them. Germline values: CDR1 SGHRS, CDR2 YFSETQ.

The sample holds a few counts of this clone. The rearrangement links TRBV4-3 to TRBJ2-5; 7 positions match TRBD1. The CDR3 length is 15 residues. The germline V gene has CDR1 LGHNA and CDR2 YSLEER. With 1 base clipped from V and 5 bases from J, the junction kept 7 bases outside the gene matches. CDR3: CASSQGDSHGETQYF. In nucleotides, the CDR3 is TGCGCCAGCAGCCAAGGGGACAGCCATGGGGAGACCCAGTACTTC.

The chain couples TRBV7-3 to TRBJ2-2; 10 bases line up with TRBD2. The trim removed 2 bases at V and 6 bases at J, leaving 3 bases unmatched. CDR1 is SGHTA, CDR2 FQGTGA, per germline. The CDR3 loop spans 15 amino acids. The CDR3 DNA follows: TGTGCCAGCAGCTTACTAGCGGGAGTGGCCGGGGAGCTGTTTTTT. Encoded protein: CASSLLAGVAGELFF.

V is TRBV7-6 and J is TRBJ2-7; maybe TRBD2 (6 bases). Deletions cut 5 bases from V and 3 bases from J, with 11 bases between. CDR1 is SGHVS, CDR2 FNYEAQ, per germline. This CDR3 comprises 13 residues. The CDR3: CASSPGLDYEQYF. In nucleotides, the CDR3 is TGTGCCAGCAGCCCGGGACTGGACTACGAGCAGTACTTC.

This chain uses TRBV7-9 with TRBJ2-3; D is unresolved. The V gene's germline CDR1 is SEHNR and CDR2 FQNEAQ (reference sequence). V was trimmed by 7 bases and J by 2 bases, leaving 7 bases between them. This CDR3 spans 12 amino acids. The CDR3 sequence is CASKSFTDTQYF. CDR3 nucleotides: TGTGCCAGCAAGAGCTTCACAGATACGCAGTATTTT.

The chain is built from TRBV11-2 and TRBJ1-2; perhaps TRBD1 as D (5 bases). CDR1 and CDR2 from the germline V gene are SGHAT and FQNNGV. The CDR3 sequence is 11 residues long. With 8 bases removed from V and 8 bases from J, the gap between germline ends came to 12 bases. CDR3 loop: CASPGKTGYTF. As DNA, the CDR3 is TGTGCCAGCCCAGGGAAGACGGGCTACACCTTC. Full variable domain (outside the CDR3, taken from reference TRBV11-2 and TRBJ1-2): EAGVAQSPRYKIIEKRQSVAFWCNPISGHATLYWYQQILGQGPKLLIQFQNNGVVDDSQLPKDRFSAERLKGVDSTLKIQPAKLEDSAVYLCASPGKTGYTFGSGTRLTVV.

The chain couples TRBV30 to TRBJ1-2; D gene ambiguous. The CDR3 is made up of 14 amino acids. V lost 5 bases and J lost 7, with 20 bases in between. From germline, CDR1 is GTSNPN and CDR2 SVGIG (reference sequence). The chain's CDR3 is CAWGYQSGSRGYTF. The CDR3 DNA is TGTGCCTGGGGCTATCAGTCCGGATCGCGTGGCTACACCTTC.

The J gene is TRBJ2-3, the V gene TRBV7-2, with 7 bases identical to TRBD2. CDR1 SGHTA and CDR2 FQGNSA come from the germline V gene. This CDR3 has 16 amino acids. With 3 bases clipped from V and 1 base from J, the junction kept 7 bases outside the gene matches. The CDR3 sequence is CASSFVPGRGTDTQYF. CDR3 nucleotides: TGTGCCAGCAGCTTTGTGCCGGGGAGGGGCACAGATACGCAGTATTTT.

This chain connects TRBV7-9 to TRBJ2-4; 8 bases map to TRBD1. The germline CDR1 and CDR2 sequences are SEHNR and FQNEAQ (reference sequence). The ends lost 1 base at V and 7 bases at J; junction bases unmatched: 0. The CDR3 runs to 13 residues. The CDR3 DNA is TGTGCCAGCAGCTTAGGACAGGGGAACATTCAGTACTTC. This codes for CASSLGQGNIQYF.

The rearrangement joins TRBV10-3 to TRBJ2-2; 8 positions agree with TRBD1. Germline trimming cut 8 bases from V and 1 base from J; bases unmatched to any gene: 0. CDR1 is ENHRY, CDR2 SYGVKD, per germline. The CDR3 is made up of 13 amino acids. The CDR3 nucleotides read TGTGCCATCGGGACAGGGAACACCGGGGAGCTGTTTTTT. Translation gives CAIGTGNTGELFF.

V and J are TRBV4-3 and TRBJ2-2, with D hard to call. The CDR3 runs to 12 residues. V lost 6 bases and J lost 8, with 10 bases in between. From germline, CDR1 is LGHNA and CDR2 YSLEER. CDR3 amino acids: CASSHSAGELFF. CDR3 DNA sequence: TGCGCCAGCAGTCACAGTGCTGGGGAGCTGTTTTTT.

The chain employs TRBV28 and TRBJ2-7, with 8 positions matching TRBD1. The CDR3 totals 16 residues. The V gene end was trimmed by 5 bases and the J gene end by 1 base; junction bases not matched to a gene: 10. CDR1 MDHEN and CDR2 SYDVKM come from the germline V gene. CDR3 protein: CASSVITGGPSYEQYF. In nucleotides, the CDR3 is TGTGCCAGCAGTGTCATTACAGGGGGGCCTTCCTACGAGCAGTACTTC.

The chain recombines TRBV5-5 with TRBJ2-7; TRBD1 matches at 10 bases. J was trimmed by 6 bases and V by 4 bases; bases with no gene match: 10. Looked up from germline, CDR1 is SGHKS and CDR2 is YYEKEE (reference sequence). The CDR3 runs 15 residues. CDR3 in DNA: TGTGCCAGCAGCCCCGGGACAGGGGCTCCCGGCGAGCAGTACTTC. Amino acid sequence: CASSPGTGAPGEQYF. Based on the CDR3 plus reference TRBV5-5 and TRBJ2-7, the full variable domain is DAGVTQSPTHLIKTRGQQVTLRCSPISGHKSVSWYQQVLGQGPQFIFQYYEKEERGRGNFPDRFSARQFPNYSSELNVNALLLGDSALYLCASSPGTGAPGEQYFGPGTRLTVT.

This clone was seen a single time. The chain recombines TRBV5-4 with TRBJ2-3; tentative D call: TRBD1 (6 bases). CDR3 length equals 15 residues. CDR1 is SGHNT, CDR2 YYREEE, per germline (reference sequence). Trimming cost V 1 base and J 2 bases, with 11 bases left between them. The CDR3 DNA sequence: TGTGCCAGCAGCTTGACAGGGACCCTCACAGATACGCAGTATTTT. Its translation is CASSLTGTLTDTQYF.

The rearrangement joins TRBV5-6 to TRBJ2-4; the match to TRBD1 covers 8 bases. After removal of 3 bases from V and 5 bases from J, the junction contained 7 bases not matched to a gene. CDR1 is SGHDT and CDR2 is YYEEEE in the germline V gene. The CDR3 consists of 15 residues. CDR3 protein: CASSSPGQAENIQYF. The CDR3, as DNA: TGTGCCAGCAGCTCTCCGGGACAGGCAGAAAACATTCAGTACTTC.